One sample yielded the 26 T cell receptor beta chains listed below, sequenced in a study of shared clonotypes between healthy human individuals. Using immunoSEQ multiplex PCR, the repertoire was profiled, and TCRdb retains in-frame clones only, with some absent. The data hold about 1.5 million clones, with 95% to 99% observed a single time. The specimen was naive CD4+ T cells sorted from blood. Subset: CD45RA+ positively selected. These receptors were collected from a man aged 25-45 years in good health.

DNA of the CDR3: TGTGCCAGCAGTAGGGGTGAGGTCTACAATGAGCAGTTCTTC. Its protein is CASSRGEVYNEQFF. The J gene is TRBJ2-1, the V gene TRBV28, with D possibly being TRBD1 (5 bases). The CDR3 has 14 amino acids. Germline assignment: CDR1 MDHEN and CDR2 SYDVKM. The ends were cut back, 5 bases at V and 3 bases at J, with 11 bases in the middle.

The chain joins TRBV5-6 to TRBJ2-7, with 11 bases matching TRBD2. CDR1 is SGHDT, CDR2 YYEEEE, per germline. V was clipped by 4 bases and J by 0 bases; unmatched bases: 9. This CDR3 region has 17 residues. CDR3 region: CASSPGLAEVISYEQYF. The CDR3, as DNA: TGTGCCAGCAGCCCGGGACTAGCGGAGGTAATCTCCTACGAGCAGTACTTC.

The V and J genes are TRBV2 and TRBJ2-1; TRBD2 agrees at 8 bases. From germline, CDR1 is SNHLY and CDR2 FYNNEI. This CDR3 is 17 amino acids long. J lost 10 bases, V lost 6 bases, and 20 bases had no gene match. CDR3: CASRSPGTSLIFSEQFF. The CDR3 nucleotides read TGTGCCAGCAGGTCCCCGGGGACTAGTCTAATTTTTTCGGAGCAGTTCTTC.

This chain joins TRBV5-1 and TRBJ2-3; D may be TRBD2 (6 bases). The CDR3 consists of 15 residues. Germline V lookup: CDR1 SGHRS, CDR2 YFSETQ. V lost 2 bases and J 1 base, leaving 11 bases between the germline ends. Here the CDR3 reads CASSFIPSGTDTQYF. The CDR3 DNA reads as TGCGCCAGCAGCTTTATACCTAGCGGCACAGATACGCAGTATTTT.

The rearrangement links TRBV10-1 to TRBJ1-1; D possibly corresponds to TRBD1 (5 bases). Germline CDR1 and CDR2: WNHNN and SYGVQD (reference sequence). The ends were cut back, 11 bases at V and 2 bases at J, with 15 bases in the middle. CDR3 length equals 13 residues. The CDR3 DNA reads TGCGCCTGCCGCTCAGGGTTTAACACTGAAGCTTTCTTT. Protein: CACRSGFNTEAFF.

The rearrangement joins TRBV7-9 to TRBJ2-1; no definite D call. The V end was cut by 5 bases, the J end by 8 bases, with 16 bases between. This CDR3 comprises 14 residues. Germline V lookup: CDR1 SEHNR, CDR2 FQNEAQ (reference sequence). In DNA, the CDR3 is TGTGCCAGCAGCCCCCTTGTCGAGACGCATGAGCAGTTCTTC. Translating it yields CASSPLVETHEQFF.

This chain joins TRBV5-1 and TRBJ2-1; D could derive from TRBD1 or TRBD2 (5 bases each). CDR1 is SGHRS, CDR2 YFSETQ, per germline. The CDR3 consists of 15 residues. The germline V and J ends were trimmed by 0 bases and 6 bases, with 13 bases remaining between them. CDR3 in DNA: TGCGCCAGCAGCTTGGTTGGGGGACGGGGCAATGAGCAGTTCTTC. Its translation is CASSLVGGRGNEQFF.

The rearrangement joins TRBV5-4 to TRBJ2-3; possible D gene TRBD1, 5 bases. CDR1 and CDR2 (germline): SGHNT, YYREEE (reference sequence). The CDR3 is made up of 13 amino acids. V lost 4 bases, J lost 1 base, and 7 bases lay in between. As DNA, the CDR3 is TGTGCCAGCAGCCAACAGGGCACAGATACGCAGTATTTT. It codes for CASSQQGTDTQYF.

This rearrangement joins TRBV30 to TRBJ1-4, with TRBD1 identical over 7 bases. The length of the CDR3 is 15 residues. CDR1 GTSNPN and CDR2 SVGIG come from the germline V gene (reference sequence). J gave up 7 bases and V 3 bases, and 11 bases lay outside the gene matches. The CDR3 spells CAWRSGTDNLEKLFF. The CDR3 DNA sequence: TGTGCCTGGAGGTCCGGGACAGACAACCTTGAAAAACTGTTTTTT.

This chain joins TRBV11-2 and TRBJ2-7; 7 bases agree with TRBD1. Germline V gene data show CDR1 as SGHAT and CDR2 as FQNNGV. V gave up 1 base and J gave up 2 bases; unmatched junction bases: 5. The CDR3 runs to 15 residues. The CDR3 loop is CASSLGTGSTYEQYF. The DNA of the CDR3 is TGTGCCAGCAGCTTAGGGACAGGCTCAACCTACGAGCAGTACTTC.

V is TRBV18 and J is TRBJ2-2; TRBD1 agrees at 7 bases. Germline V CDR1 and CDR2: KGHSH, LQKENI. The junction had 10 bases not matched to a gene; V was cut back by 2 bases and J by 1 base. The CDR3 extends over 18 amino acids. The CDR3 is CASSPLSTGTENTGELFF. The CDR3 DNA reads as TGTGCCAGCTCACCATTGTCAACCGGGACAGAGAACACCGGGGAGCTGTTTTTT.

This clone was seen a single time. The chain is built from TRBV6-6 and TRBJ2-7; D might be TRBD1 (6 bases). The V end lost 4 bases, the J end lost 0 bases, and 13 bases lay between the germline ends. The germline gives CDR1 MNHNY, CDR2 SVGAGI (reference sequence). CDR3 length: 15 amino acids. The CDR3 is CASSSPGQSSYEQYF. The CDR3, as DNA: TGTGCCAGCAGTTCTCCGGGACAATCCTCCTACGAGCAGTACTTC.

V gene TRBV28 combines with J gene TRBJ1-1; D remains unclear. The V gene lost 4 bases and the J gene lost 4 bases, with 10 bases spanning the gap. CDR1 and CDR2 from the germline V gene are MDHEN and SYDVKM. This CDR3 region has 13 residues. The CDR3 spells CASSWDSGTEAFF. CDR3 coding DNA: TGTGCCAGCAGTTGGGATTCGGGCACTGAAGCTTTCTTT.

This clone has just one count. The rearrangement uses TRBV10-2 and TRBJ1-2; TRBD1 matches 7 bases. Germline CDR1 reads WSHSY; CDR2 reads SAAADI. The trim removed 4 bases at V and 2 bases at J, leaving 1 base unmatched. The CDR3 spans 13 residues. The CDR3 here is CASSVGQNYGYTF. The CDR3 bases are TGCGCCAGCAGTGTGGGACAGAACTATGGCTACACCTTC.

Notes on this clone: This CDR3 is also generated by other DNA sequences in the sample. In DNA form, the CDR3 reads TGTGCCAGCTCACCATCCACAGGGGGCACTGAAGCTTTCTTT. It yields the protein CASSPSTGGTEAFF. The chain combines TRBV18 with TRBJ1-1, with 8 bases lining up with TRBD1. This CDR3 comprises 14 residues. Germline V CDR1 and CDR2: KGHSH, LQKENI. V lost 2 bases, J lost 4 bases, and 3 bases stayed unmatched. Complete variable domain (other parts from reference TRBV18 and TRBJ1-1): NAGVMQNPRHLVRRRGQEARLRCSPMKGHSHVYWYRQLPEEGLKFMVYLQKENIIDESGMPKERFSAEFPKEGPSILRIQQVVRGDSAAYFCASSPSTGGTEAFFGQGTRLTVV.

The DNA of the CDR3 is TGTGCCAGCAGCCTAAGAAGCGGGGACTACCACTACGAGCAGTACTTC. Its protein product is CASSLRSGDYHYEQYF. The gene calls are TRBV11-2 and TRBJ2-7; TRBD2 aligns across 7 bases. V shed 5 bases, J shed 3 bases, and the junction held 13 bases outside the gene matches. Germline lookup yields CDR1 SGHAT and CDR2 FQNNGV. The CDR3 is made up of 16 amino acids.

The rearrangement links TRBV7-9 to TRBJ2-3; TRBD2 matches 8 bases. The CDR3 consists of 19 residues. CDR1 is SEHNR and CDR2 is FQNEAQ in the germline V gene (reference sequence). Germline trimming cut 4 bases from V and 0 bases from J; bases unmatched to any gene: 15. CDR3: CASSSTGQREITSTDTQYF. In DNA form, the CDR3 reads TGTGCCAGCAGCTCAACCGGCCAGCGGGAGATCACTAGCACAGATACGCAGTATTTT.

The chain couples TRBV19 to TRBJ2-7; possibly TRBD1 or TRBD2 for D (5 bases each). The CDR3 spans 14 residues. Trimming stripped 5 bases from V and 2 bases from J, with 13 bases between. In germline, CDR1 is LNHDA, CDR2 SQIVND (reference sequence). The CDR3 is CASSGQGRTYEQYF. The CDR3 bases are TGTGCCAGTAGTGGGCAGGGACGCACCTACGAGCAGTACTTC.

The J gene is TRBJ1-1, the V gene TRBV13; D is uncertain. The germline gives CDR1 PRHDT, CDR2 FYEKMQ (reference sequence). With 2 bases removed from V and 1 base from J, the gap between germline ends came to 14 bases. The CDR3 contains 16 residues. DNA for the CDR3: TGTGCCAGCAGCTTAAGGATAGGGCAGACGAACACTGAAGCTTTCTTT. Translation: CASSLRIGQTNTEAFF.

This sequence joins TRBV28 and TRBJ2-7, with TRBD1 matching over 9 bases. The CDR3 totals 13 residues. With 3 bases clipped from V and 10 bases from J, the junction kept 7 bases outside the gene matches. Germline V gene sequence: CDR1 MDHEN, CDR2 SYDVKM. Here the CDR3 DNA reads TGTGCCAGCAGTTTCCCGGACAGGGGTCCCCAGTACTTC. Protein: CASSFPDRGPQYF.

The CDR3 nucleotides are TGTGCCAGCATCCCCGGGACTAGCGGGTTCGAGCAGTACTTC. Translating it yields CASIPGTSGFEQYF. This sequence joins TRBV6-1 and TRBJ2-7; the match to TRBD2 covers 12 bases. The germline V gene has CDR1 MNHNS and CDR2 SASEGT. The CDR3 loop spans 14 amino acids. V dropped 7 bases and J dropped 6; count of bases not matched to a gene: 7.

The chain is built from TRBV11-2 and TRBJ2-7, with 9 nucleotides matching TRBD2. CDR1 and CDR2 from the germline V gene are SGHAT and FQNNGV. This CDR3 has 15 residues. The junction had 11 bases not matched to a gene; V was cut back by 4 bases and J by 7 bases. In DNA form, the CDR3 reads TGTGCCAGCAGCTCCGTAATAGCGGGGGTGAGGGAGCAGTACTTC. Its translation is CASSSVIAGVREQYF. Supplemented by reference TRBV11-2 and TRBJ2-7, the full variable domain reads EAGVAQSPRYKIIEKRQSVAFWCNPISGHATLYWYQQILGQGPKLLIQFQNNGVVDDSQLPKDRFSAERLKGVDSTLKIQPAKLEDSAVYLCASSSVIAGVREQYFGPGTRLTVT.

The chain combines TRBV6-1 with TRBJ1-2; TRBD1 matches at 9 bases. V lost 6 bases, J lost 3 bases, and 8 bases stayed unmatched. Germline CDR1 is MNHNS and CDR2 is SASEGT. The CDR3 is made up of 15 amino acids. DNA for the CDR3: TGTGCCAGCAGCTCTCTTAGACAGGGGGACTATGGCTACACCTTC. The encoded protein is CASSSLRQGDYGYTF.

This rearrangement joins TRBV5-1 to TRBJ2-2; D remains unclear. This CDR3 spans 15 amino acids. The germline V gene has CDR1 SGHRS and CDR2 YFSETQ. V dropped 4 bases and J dropped 5 bases, with 15 bases sitting between them. Here the CDR3 reads CASSVPLGPTGELFF. CDR3 DNA: TGCGCCAGCAGCGTCCCTTTGGGTCCTACCGGGGAGCTGTTTTTT.

This chain links TRBV18 with TRBJ1-4; tentative D call: TRBD1 (5 bases). Trimming removed 6 bases at V and 0 bases at J, with 11 bases between. CDR3 size: 15 residues. Looked up from germline, CDR1 is KGHSH and CDR2 is LQKENI. CDR3 in DNA: TGTGCCAGCTCGTTCGACAGTGCAACTAATGAAAAACTGTTTTTT. It is translated as CASSFDSATNEKLFF.

This chain links TRBV5-4 with TRBJ2-7; D ambiguous. The CDR3 runs 16 residues. Per germline, CDR1 SGHNT and CDR2 YYREEE (reference sequence). V shed 4 bases and J shed 1 base, with 18 bases lying between them. The CDR3 bases are TGTGCCAGCAGCGGCGCCCCCGGCGGCATTTCCTACGAGCAGTACTTC. Its protein is CASSGAPGGISYEQYF. Variable domain in full (rest from reference TRBV5-4 and TRBJ2-7): ETGVTQSPTHLIKTRGQQVTLRCSSQSGHNTVSWYQQALGQGPQFIFQYYREEENGRGNFPPRFSGLQFPNYSSELNVNALELDDSALYLCASSGAPGGISYEQYFGPGTRLTVT.